A single sample gave rise to the 18 T cell receptor beta chains below, sequenced in a study of T cell responses to AZD1222 COVID-19 vaccine. TCRdb's table, derived via immunoSEQ multiplex PCR, lists solely in-frame clones and lacks some. Found here are approximately 100,000 clones, more than 70% of them singletons; the top ten hold 10% to 13%. The material sequenced was peripheral blood, taken 28 days after the second AZD1222 dose. All receptors come from an adult who received the AZD1222 COVID-19 vaccine.

This clone was seen a handful of times. V is TRBV3-1 (or the pseudogene TRBV3-2) and J is TRBJ1-6; weak D call: TRBD1 (6 bases). Germline assignment: CDR1 LGHDT and CDR2 YNNKEL (reference sequence). The V gene lost 5 bases and the J gene lost 7 bases, with 12 bases spanning the gap. The CDR3 covers 14 residues. CDR3 protein: CASSAGTTNSPLHF. The CDR3 DNA is TGTGCCAGCAGCGCCGGGACAACCAATTCACCCCTCCACTTT.

V gene TRBV5-1 combines with J gene TRBJ1-1, with D unclear. The V end lost 4 bases, the J end lost 0 bases, and 10 bases lay between the germline ends. Germline values: CDR1 SGHRS, CDR2 YFSETQ. CDR3 length: 14 amino acids. In DNA form, the CDR3 reads TGCGCCAGCAGCGCGGAGCCTATGAACACTGAAGCTTTCTTT. Translated: CASSAEPMNTEAFF. The complete variable domain, with remaining parts taken from reference TRBV5-1 and TRBJ1-1, reads KAGVTQTPRYLIKTRGQQVTLSCSPISGHRSVSWYQQTPGQGLQFLFEYFSETQRNKGNFPGRFSGRQFSNSRSEMNVSTLELGDSALYLCASSAEPMNTEAFFGQGTRLTVV.

The chain employs TRBV7-9 and TRBJ1-2, with 8 bases matching TRBD1. The CDR3 covers 12 residues. V trimming: 5 bases; J trimming: 7 bases; junction bases outside the gene matches: 3. Germline V lookup: CDR1 SEHNR, CDR2 FQNEAQ (reference sequence). The CDR3 here is CASSLRGPGYTF. Written as DNA, the CDR3 is TGTGCCAGCAGCCTCAGGGGGCCTGGCTACACCTTC. The variable domain in full, with the rest retrieved from reference TRBV7-9 and TRBJ1-2, is DTGVSQNPRHKITKRGQNVTFRCDPISEHNRLYWYRQTLGQGPEFLTYFQNEAQLEKSRLLSDRFSAERPKGSFSTLEIQRTEQGDSAMYLCASSLRGPGYTFGSGTRLTVV.

This clone was detected only a few times. The gene calls are TRBV10-1 and TRBJ2-2, with a possible D match to TRBD2 (5 bases). Germline V gene lookup returns CDR1 WNHNN and CDR2 SYGVQD (reference sequence). V lost 0 bases, J lost 6 bases, and 5 bases lay in between. This CDR3 is 13 amino acids long. The CDR3 DNA reads TGCGCCAGCAGTGAGTCCGGGGCCGGGGAGCTGTTTTTT. Translating it yields CASSESGAGELFF.

The gene calls are TRBV11-2 and TRBJ2-7; 7 positions agree with TRBD2. CDR3 length: 14 residues. Germline V gives CDR1 SGHAT, CDR2 FQNNGV. J lost 3 bases, V lost 7 bases, and 9 bases had no gene match. The CDR3 coding sequence is TGTGCCAGCACCCCCCCTGCGGGAGACTACGAGCAGTACTTC. It specifies CASTPPAGDYEQYF.

J is TRBJ2-5 and V is TRBV5-1, with a possible D match to TRBD1 (7 bases). Trimming took 5 bases from V and 3 from J, leaving 14 bases between them. The CDR3 is made up of 14 amino acids. Germline CDR1 is SGHRS and CDR2 is YFSETQ. CDR3: CASSYQGGEETQYF. The CDR3 DNA is TGCGCCAGCAGTTACCAGGGGGGCGAAGAGACCCAGTACTTC.

The rearrangement joins TRBV11-2 to TRBJ2-3, with 10 bases lining up with TRBD2. The CDR3 is 14 amino acids. Trimming took 6 bases from V and 2 from J; bases not matched to a gene: 2. Germline V gives CDR1 SGHAT, CDR2 FQNNGV. The CDR3 nucleotides read TGTGCCAGCAGGCTAGCGGGGGCCACAGATACGCAGTATTTT. As protein: CASRLAGATDTQYF.

The V call is TRBV9, the J call TRBJ2-1, with 7 bases identical to TRBD2. V trimming: 0 bases; J trimming: 3 bases; junction bases outside the gene matches: 6. This CDR3 region has 16 residues. Germline assignment: CDR1 SGDLS and CDR2 YYNGEE. The CDR3 here is CASSVGGAGVYNEQFF. DNA of the CDR3: TGTGCCAGCAGCGTAGGAGGTGCGGGGGTCTACAATGAGCAGTTCTTC. Combining the CDR3 with reference TRBV9 and TRBJ2-1 gives the whole variable domain DSGVTQTPKHLITATGQRVTLRCSPRSGDLSVYWYQQSLDQGLQFLIQYYNGEERAKGNILERFSAQQFPDLHSELNLSSLELGDSALYFCASSVGGAGVYNEQFFGPGTRLTVL.

This clone was seen a few times. The V call is TRBV27, the J call TRBJ2-1; the D gene is possibly TRBD2 (6 bases). Trimming took off 10 bases at V and 9 bases at J, with 13 bases between the two ends. CDR3 length: 11 amino acids. Germline loops: CDR1 MNHEY, CDR2 SMNVEV (reference sequence). The CDR3 loop reads CATATGVEQFF. Here the CDR3 DNA reads TGTGCCACCGCGACGGGAGTTGAGCAGTTCTTC.

The chain has TRBV7-8 and TRBJ2-1, with 11 bases lining up with TRBD2. The length of the CDR3 is 20 residues. In germline, CDR1 is SGHVS, CDR2 FQNEAQ. With V trimmed by 2 bases and J by 0 bases, 12 bases remained unmatched. CDR3 DNA: TGTGCCAGCAGCTTAAGTCGGAGTAGCGGGGGGGTGAGCTCCTACAATGAGCAGTTCTTC. Translated: CASSLSRSSGGVSSYNEQFF.

The chain links TRBV11-1 to TRBJ1-1, with 7 bases fitting TRBD1. The CDR3 is made up of 14 amino acids. The J segment lost 6 bases and the V segment lost 4 bases, leaving 8 bases of the junction unmatched. The germline V gene has CDR1 SGHAT and CDR2 FQDESV (reference sequence). This chain's CDR3 is CASSSETGAAEAFF. The CDR3 nucleotides are TGTGCCAGCAGCTCGGAAACAGGGGCGGCTGAAGCTTTCTTT.

The J gene is TRBJ2-7, the V gene TRBV6-4; D may be TRBD2 (5 bases). The CDR3 has 16 residues. Trimming shortened V by 0 bases and J by 0 bases, and 12 bases separated the two germline ends. The germline gives CDR1 MRHNA, CDR2 SNTAGT. Here the CDR3 reads CASSDSSGRGSYEQYF. The CDR3 DNA reads TGTGCCAGCAGTGACTCTTCGGGTCGGGGCTCCTACGAGCAGTACTTC.

This rearrangement joins TRBV6-5 to TRBJ2-7; weak D call: TRBD1 (5 bases). The germline V gene encodes CDR1 MNHEY and CDR2 SVGAGI. CDR3 length: 14 residues. The V end lost 5 bases, the J end lost 4 bases, and 15 bases lay between the germline ends. In DNA form, the CDR3 reads TGTGCCAGCAGTACTAAAATCAGGGTGTACGAGCAGTACTTC. It encodes CASSTKIRVYEQYF.

DNA for the CDR3: TGTGCCTGGAGGAAGAGAGGAGGAACCGGGGAGCTGTTTTTT. It codes for CAWRKRGGTGELFF. This chain connects TRBV30 to TRBJ2-2, with D possibly matching TRBD2 (5 bases). This CDR3 comprises 14 residues. Per germline, CDR1 GTSNPN and CDR2 SVGIG (reference sequence). Between the trimmed V and J ends, which lost 3 bases and 5 bases, there was a span of 13 bases.

This rearrangement joins TRBV9 to TRBJ2-7; D is possibly TRBD1 (6 bases). From germline, CDR1 is SGDLS and CDR2 YYNGEE. With 0 bases removed from V and 0 bases from J, the gap between germline ends came to 7 bases. The CDR3 extends over 14 amino acids. CDR3 nucleotides: TGTGCCAGCAGCGTAGGGGACAACTCCTACGAGCAGTACTTC. This sequence encodes CASSVGDNSYEQYF.

The V call is TRBV9, the J call TRBJ1-2; D is perhaps TRBD1 (6 bases). The CDR3 length is 16 residues. Trimming left V 0 bases short and J 4 bases short, with 16 bases between. CDR1 and CDR2 from the germline V gene are SGDLS and YYNGEE. DNA of the CDR3: TGTGCCAGCAGCGTAGAAGTCGTAGGGGGTCTCTATGGCTACACCTTC. Encoded protein: CASSVEVVGGLYGYTF.

In DNA, the CDR3 is TGTGCCAGCAGTTTAGCTGGGACAGGGGCCAATTCACCCCTCCACTTT. This encodes CASSLAGTGANSPLHF. The chain uses TRBV28 and TRBJ1-6; the match to TRBD1 covers 10 bases. CDR3 length: 16 residues. Germline V gene lookup returns CDR1 MDHEN and CDR2 SYDVKM. The V and J ends lost 2 bases and 7 bases, in that order; junction bases with no gene match: 5.

V and J are TRBV18 and TRBJ1-4, with D perhaps TRBD1 (6 bases). The CDR3 contains 15 residues. V lost 4 bases and J lost 6, with 15 bases in between. The germline gives CDR1 KGHSH, CDR2 LQKENI. This CDR3 is CASSLAGGADEKLFF. The CDR3 nucleotides read TGTGCCAGCTCACTCGCCGGGGGCGCCGATGAAAAACTGTTTTTT.